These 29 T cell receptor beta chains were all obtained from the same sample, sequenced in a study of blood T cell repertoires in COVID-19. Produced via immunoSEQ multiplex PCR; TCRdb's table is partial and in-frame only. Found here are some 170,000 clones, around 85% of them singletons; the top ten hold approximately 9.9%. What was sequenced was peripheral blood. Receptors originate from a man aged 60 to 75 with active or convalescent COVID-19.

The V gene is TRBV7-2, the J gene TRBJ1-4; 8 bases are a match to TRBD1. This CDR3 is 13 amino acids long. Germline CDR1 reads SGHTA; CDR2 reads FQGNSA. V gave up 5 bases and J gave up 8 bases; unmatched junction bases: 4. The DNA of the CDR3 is TGTGCCAGCAGCAGCTACAGGGGGGAAAAACTGTTTTTT. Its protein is CASSSYRGEKLFF.

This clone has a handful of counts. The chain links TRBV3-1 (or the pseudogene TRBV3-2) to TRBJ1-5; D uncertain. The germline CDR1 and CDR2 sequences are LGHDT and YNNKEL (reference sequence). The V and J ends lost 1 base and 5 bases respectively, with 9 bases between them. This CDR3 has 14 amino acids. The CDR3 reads CASSQAGRHQPQHF. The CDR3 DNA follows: TGTGCCAGCAGCCAAGCGGGTAGGCATCAGCCCCAGCATTTT.

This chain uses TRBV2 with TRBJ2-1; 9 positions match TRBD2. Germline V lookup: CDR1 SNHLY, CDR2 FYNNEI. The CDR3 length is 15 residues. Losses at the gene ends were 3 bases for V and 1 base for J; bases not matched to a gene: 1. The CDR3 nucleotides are TGTGCCAGCAGTGAGGCGGGAGGGTCCTACAATGAGCAGTTCTTC. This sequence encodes CASSEAGGSYNEQFF.

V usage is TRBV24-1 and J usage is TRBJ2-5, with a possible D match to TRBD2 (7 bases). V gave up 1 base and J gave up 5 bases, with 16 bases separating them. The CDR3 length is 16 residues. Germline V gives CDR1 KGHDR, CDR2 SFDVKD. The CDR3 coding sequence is TGTGCCACCAGTGATTTCCGGGGGGCGCTTTTCGAGACCCAGTACTTC. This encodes CATSDFRGALFETQYF.

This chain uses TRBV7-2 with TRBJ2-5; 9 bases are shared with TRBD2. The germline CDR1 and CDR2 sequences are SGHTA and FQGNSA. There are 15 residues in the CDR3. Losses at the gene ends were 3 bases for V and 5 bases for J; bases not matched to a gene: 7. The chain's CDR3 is CASSFRREGWETQYF. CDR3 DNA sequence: TGTGCCAGCAGCTTTCGGCGGGAGGGATGGGAGACCCAGTACTTC.

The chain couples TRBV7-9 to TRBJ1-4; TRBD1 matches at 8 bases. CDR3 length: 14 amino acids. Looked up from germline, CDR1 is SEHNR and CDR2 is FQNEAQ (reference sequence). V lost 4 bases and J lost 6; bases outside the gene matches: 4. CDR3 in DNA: TGTGCCAGCAGCTCCCACAGGGGGGATGAAAAACTGTTTTTT. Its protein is CASSSHRGDEKLFF.

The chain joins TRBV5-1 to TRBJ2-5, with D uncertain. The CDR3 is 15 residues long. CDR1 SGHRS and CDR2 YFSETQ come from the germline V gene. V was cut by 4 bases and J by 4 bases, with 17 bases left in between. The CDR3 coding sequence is TGCGCCAGCAGCCCAGATCGGTTGGGCAGAGAGACCCAGTACTTC. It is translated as CASSPDRLGRETQYF.

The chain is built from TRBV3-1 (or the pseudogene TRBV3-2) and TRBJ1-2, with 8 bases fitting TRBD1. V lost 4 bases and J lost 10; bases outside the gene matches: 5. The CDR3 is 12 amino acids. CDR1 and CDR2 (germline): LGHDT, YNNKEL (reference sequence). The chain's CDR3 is CASSRQQGDYTF. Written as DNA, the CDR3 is TGTGCCAGCAGCCGTCAACAGGGGGACTACACCTTC.

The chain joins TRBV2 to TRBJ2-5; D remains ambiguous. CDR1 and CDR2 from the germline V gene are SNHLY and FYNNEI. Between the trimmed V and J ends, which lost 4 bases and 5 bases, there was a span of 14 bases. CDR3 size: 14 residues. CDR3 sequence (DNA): TGTGCCAGCAGTGGAGTGAGTGGTGGTGAGACCCAGTACTTC. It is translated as CASSGVSGGETQYF. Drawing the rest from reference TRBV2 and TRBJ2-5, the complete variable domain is EPEVTQTPSHQVTQMGQEVILRCVPISNHLYFYWYRQILGQKVEFLVSFYNNEISEKSEIFDDQFSVERPDGSNFTLKIRSTKLEDSAMYFCASSGVSGGETQYFGPGTRLLVL.

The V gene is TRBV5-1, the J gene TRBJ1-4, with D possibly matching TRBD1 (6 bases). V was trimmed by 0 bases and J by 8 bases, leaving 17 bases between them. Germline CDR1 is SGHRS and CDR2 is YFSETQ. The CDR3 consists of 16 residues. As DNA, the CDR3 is TGCGCCAGCAGCTTGGATGACAGGCTCCACCGAGAAAAACTGTTTTTT. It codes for CASSLDDRLHREKLFF.

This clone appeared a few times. Here the CDR3 DNA reads TGTGCCAGCAGTCCCCTTAATAGCGGGGGCGCTCGGGATACGCAGTATTTT. It yields the protein CASSPLNSGGARDTQYF. The rearrangement uses TRBV6-4 and TRBJ2-3; TRBD2 aligns across 9 bases. Germline V CDR1 and CDR2: MRHNA, SNTAGT. The CDR3 has 17 residues. The V and J ends lost 5 bases and 6 bases, in that order; junction bases with no gene match: 15.

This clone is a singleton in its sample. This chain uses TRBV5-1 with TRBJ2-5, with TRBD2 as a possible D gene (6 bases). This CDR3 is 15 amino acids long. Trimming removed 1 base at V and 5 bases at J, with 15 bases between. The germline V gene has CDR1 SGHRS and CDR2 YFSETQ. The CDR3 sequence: CASSLTGLQAETQYF. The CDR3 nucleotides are TGCGCCAGCAGCTTGACGGGACTCCAGGCGGAGACCCAGTACTTC.

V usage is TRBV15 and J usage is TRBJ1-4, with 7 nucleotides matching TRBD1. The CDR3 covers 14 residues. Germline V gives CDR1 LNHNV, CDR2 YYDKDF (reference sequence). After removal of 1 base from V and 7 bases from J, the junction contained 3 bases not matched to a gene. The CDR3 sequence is CATSRGQGVEKLFF. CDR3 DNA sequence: TGTGCCACCAGCAGAGGCCAGGGGGTTGAAAAACTGTTTTTT.

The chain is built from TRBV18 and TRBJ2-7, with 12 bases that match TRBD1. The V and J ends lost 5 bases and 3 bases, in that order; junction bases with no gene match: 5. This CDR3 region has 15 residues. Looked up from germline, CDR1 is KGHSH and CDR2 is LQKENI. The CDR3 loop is CASSTGTGGYYEQYF. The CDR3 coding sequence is TGTGCCAGCTCAACCGGGACAGGGGGCTACTACGAGCAGTACTTC. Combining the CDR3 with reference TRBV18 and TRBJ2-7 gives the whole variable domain NAGVMQNPRHLVRRRGQEARLRCSPMKGHSHVYWYRQLPEEGLKFMVYLQKENIIDESGMPKERFSAEFPKEGPSILRIQQVVRGDSAAYFCASSTGTGGYYEQYFGPGTRLTVT.

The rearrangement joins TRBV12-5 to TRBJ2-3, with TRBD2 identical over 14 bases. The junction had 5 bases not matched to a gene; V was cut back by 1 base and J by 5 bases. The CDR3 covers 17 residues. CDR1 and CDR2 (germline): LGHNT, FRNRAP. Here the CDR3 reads CASGLATSGRAQDTQYF. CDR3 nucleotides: TGTGCTAGTGGTTTGGCGACTAGCGGGAGGGCCCAAGATACGCAGTATTTT. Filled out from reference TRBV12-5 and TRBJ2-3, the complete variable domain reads DARVTQTPRHKVTEMGQEVTMRCQPILGHNTVFWYRQTMMQGLELLAYFRNRAPLDDSGMPKDRFSAEMPDATLATLKIQPSEPRDSAVYFCASGLATSGRAQDTQYFGPGTRLTVL.

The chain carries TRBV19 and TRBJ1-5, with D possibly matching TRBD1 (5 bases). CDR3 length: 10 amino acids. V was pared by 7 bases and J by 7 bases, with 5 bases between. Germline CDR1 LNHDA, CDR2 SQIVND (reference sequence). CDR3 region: CASNRQPQHF. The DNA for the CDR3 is TGTGCCAGTAACAGGCAGCCCCAGCATTTT.

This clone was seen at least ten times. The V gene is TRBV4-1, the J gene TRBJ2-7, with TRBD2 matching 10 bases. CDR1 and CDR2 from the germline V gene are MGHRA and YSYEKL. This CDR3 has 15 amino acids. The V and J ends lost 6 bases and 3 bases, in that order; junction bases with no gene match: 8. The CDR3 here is CASSPRTSGFYEQYF. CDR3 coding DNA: TGCGCCAGCAGTCCCAGGACTAGCGGCTTCTACGAGCAGTACTTC.

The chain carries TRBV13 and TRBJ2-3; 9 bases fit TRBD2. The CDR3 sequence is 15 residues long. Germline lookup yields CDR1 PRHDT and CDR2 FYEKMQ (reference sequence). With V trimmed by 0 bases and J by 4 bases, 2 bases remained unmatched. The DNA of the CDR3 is TGTGCCAGCAGCTTAGGGACTAGCGGCCCAGATACGCAGTATTTT. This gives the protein CASSLGTSGPDTQYF.

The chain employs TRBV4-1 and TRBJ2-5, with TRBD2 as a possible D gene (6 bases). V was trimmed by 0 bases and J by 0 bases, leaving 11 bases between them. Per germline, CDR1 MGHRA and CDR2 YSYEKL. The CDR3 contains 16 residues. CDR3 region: CASSQDIRGYQETQYF. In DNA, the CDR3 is TGCGCCAGCAGCCAAGATATCCGGGGGTACCAAGAGACCCAGTACTTC.

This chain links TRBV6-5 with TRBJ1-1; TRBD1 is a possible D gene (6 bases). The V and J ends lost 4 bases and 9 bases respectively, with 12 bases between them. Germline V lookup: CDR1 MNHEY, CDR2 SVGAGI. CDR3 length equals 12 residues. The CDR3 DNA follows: TGTGCCAGCAGTTCCTACGGGACACAAGCTTTCTTT. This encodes CASSSYGTQAFF.

CDR3 coding DNA: TGTGCCAGCAGACGGGACAGGGTCACCGGGGAGCTGTTTTTT. Translated, it gives CASRRDRVTGELFF. The chain recombines TRBV27 with TRBJ2-2; TRBD1 matches 9 bases. CDR1 MNHEY and CDR2 SMNVEV come from the germline V gene (reference sequence). J gave up 4 bases and V 6 bases, and 3 bases lay outside the gene matches. This CDR3 is built from 14 residues.

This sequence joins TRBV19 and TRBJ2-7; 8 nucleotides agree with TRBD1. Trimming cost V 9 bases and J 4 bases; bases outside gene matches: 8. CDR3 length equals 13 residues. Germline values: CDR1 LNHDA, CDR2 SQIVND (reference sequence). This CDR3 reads CASSTGAPYEQYF. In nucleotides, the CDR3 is TGTGCCAGCTCGACAGGGGCCCCATACGAGCAGTACTTC.

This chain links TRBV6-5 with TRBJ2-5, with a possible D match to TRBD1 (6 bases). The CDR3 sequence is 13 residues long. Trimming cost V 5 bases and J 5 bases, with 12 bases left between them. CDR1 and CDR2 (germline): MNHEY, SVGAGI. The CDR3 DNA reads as TGTGCCAGCAGTAACAGGGTAGGGGAGACCCAGTACTTC. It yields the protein CASSNRVGETQYF.

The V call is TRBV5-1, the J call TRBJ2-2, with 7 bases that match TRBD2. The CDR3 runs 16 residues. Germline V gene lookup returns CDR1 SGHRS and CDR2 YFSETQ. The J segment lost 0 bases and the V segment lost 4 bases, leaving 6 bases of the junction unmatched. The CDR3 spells CASSRGEDSNTGELFF. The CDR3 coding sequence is TGCGCCAGCAGCCGGGGGGAGGACTCGAACACCGGGGAGCTGTTTTTT.

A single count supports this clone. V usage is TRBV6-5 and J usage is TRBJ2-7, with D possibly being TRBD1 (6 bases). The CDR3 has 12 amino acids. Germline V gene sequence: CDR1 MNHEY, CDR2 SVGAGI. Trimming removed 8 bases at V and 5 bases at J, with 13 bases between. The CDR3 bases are TGTGCCAGCGCGAACAGGGCCCACGAGCAGTACTTC. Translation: CASANRAHEQYF.

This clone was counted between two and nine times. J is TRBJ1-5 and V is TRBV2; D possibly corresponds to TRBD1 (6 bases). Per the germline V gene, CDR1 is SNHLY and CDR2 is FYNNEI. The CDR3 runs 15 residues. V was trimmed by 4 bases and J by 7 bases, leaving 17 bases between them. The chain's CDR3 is CASSAGQIPRQPQHF. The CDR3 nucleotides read TGTGCCAGCAGTGCGGGACAAATCCCCAGGCAGCCCCAGCATTTT.

In nucleotides, the CDR3 is TGTGCCAGCAGCTTGGATCTCACCTCGGGCTCTGGGGCCAACGTCCTGACTTTC. Protein sequence: CASSLDLTSGSGANVLTF. This chain links TRBV5-5 with TRBJ2-6; D unresolved. The CDR3 length is 18 residues. V lost 0 bases and J 0 bases, leaving 13 bases between the germline ends. CDR1 and CDR2 from the germline V gene are SGHKS and YYEKEE (reference sequence).

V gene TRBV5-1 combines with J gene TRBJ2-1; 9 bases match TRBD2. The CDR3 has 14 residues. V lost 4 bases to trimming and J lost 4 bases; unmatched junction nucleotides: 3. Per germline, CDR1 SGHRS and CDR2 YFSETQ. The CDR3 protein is CASSPGLAYNEQFF. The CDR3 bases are TGCGCCAGCAGCCCGGGACTAGCTTACAATGAGCAGTTCTTC. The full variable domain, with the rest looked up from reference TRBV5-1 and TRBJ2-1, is KAGVTQTPRYLIKTRGQQVTLSCSPISGHRSVSWYQQTPGQGLQFLFEYFSETQRNKGNFPGRFSGRQFSNSRSEMNVSTLELGDSALYLCASSPGLAYNEQFFGPGTRLTVL.

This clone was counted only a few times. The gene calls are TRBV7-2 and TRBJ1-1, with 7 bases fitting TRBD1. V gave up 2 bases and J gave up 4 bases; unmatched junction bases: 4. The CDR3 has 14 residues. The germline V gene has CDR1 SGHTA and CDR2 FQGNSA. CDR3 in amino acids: CASSLRQGSTEAFF. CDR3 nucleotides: TGTGCCAGCAGCTTACGACAGGGAAGCACTGAAGCTTTCTTT.